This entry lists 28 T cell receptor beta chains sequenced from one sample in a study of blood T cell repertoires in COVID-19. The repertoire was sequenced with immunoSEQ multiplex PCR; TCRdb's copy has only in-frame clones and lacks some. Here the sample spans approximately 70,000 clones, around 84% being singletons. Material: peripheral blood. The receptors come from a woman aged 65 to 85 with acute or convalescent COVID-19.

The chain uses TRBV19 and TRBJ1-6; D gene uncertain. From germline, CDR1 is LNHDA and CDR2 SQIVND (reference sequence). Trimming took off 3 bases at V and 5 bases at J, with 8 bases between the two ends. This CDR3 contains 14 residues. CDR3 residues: CASSIGRNNSPLHF. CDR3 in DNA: TGTGCCAGTAGTATCGGTAGAAATAATTCACCCCTCCACTTT.

The CDR3 protein is CAIAGVRTASSYEQYF. CDR3 bases: TGTGCCATCGCTGGGGTGCGGACAGCAAGCTCCTACGAGCAGTACTTC. This chain joins TRBV10-3 and TRBJ2-7; TRBD1 is a possible D gene (6 bases). Between the trimmed V and J ends, which lost 8 bases and 0 bases, there was a span of 20 bases. The CDR3 extends over 16 amino acids. CDR1 ENHRY and CDR2 SYGVKD come from the germline V gene.

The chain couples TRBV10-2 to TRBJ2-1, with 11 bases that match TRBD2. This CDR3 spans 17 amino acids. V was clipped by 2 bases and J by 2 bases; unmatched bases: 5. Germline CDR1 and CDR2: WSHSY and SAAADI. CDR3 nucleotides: TGCGCCAGCAGTGAGCCGCAGACTAGCGGGGCCTACAATGAGCAGTTCTTC. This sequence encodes CASSEPQTSGAYNEQFF.

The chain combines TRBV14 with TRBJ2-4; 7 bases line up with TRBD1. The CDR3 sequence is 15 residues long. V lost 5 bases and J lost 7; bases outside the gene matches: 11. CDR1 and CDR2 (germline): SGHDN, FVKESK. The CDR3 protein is CASSDTMTGLNIQYF. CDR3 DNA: TGTGCCAGCAGCGATACAATGACAGGGTTGAACATTCAGTACTTC.

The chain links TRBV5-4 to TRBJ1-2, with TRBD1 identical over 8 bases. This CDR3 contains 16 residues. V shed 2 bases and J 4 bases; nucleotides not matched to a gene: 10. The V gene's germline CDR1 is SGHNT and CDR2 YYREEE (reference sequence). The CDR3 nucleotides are TGTGCCAGCAGCTTAATACCGGGACAGGAAATCTATGGCTACACCTTC. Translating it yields CASSLIPGQEIYGYTF.

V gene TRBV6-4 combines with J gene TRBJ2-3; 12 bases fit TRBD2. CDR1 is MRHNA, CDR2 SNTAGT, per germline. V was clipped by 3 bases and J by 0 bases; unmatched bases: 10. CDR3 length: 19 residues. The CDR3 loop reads CASSESLAGGPKSTDTQYF. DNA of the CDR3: TGTGCCAGCAGTGAATCGCTAGCGGGAGGGCCGAAGAGCACAGATACGCAGTATTTT.

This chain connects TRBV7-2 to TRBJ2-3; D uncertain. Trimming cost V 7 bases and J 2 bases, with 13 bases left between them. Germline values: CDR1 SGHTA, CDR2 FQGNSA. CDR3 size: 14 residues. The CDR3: CASTRGPSTDTQYF. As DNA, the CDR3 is TGTGCCAGCACTCGCGGCCCCTCCACAGATACGCAGTATTTT.

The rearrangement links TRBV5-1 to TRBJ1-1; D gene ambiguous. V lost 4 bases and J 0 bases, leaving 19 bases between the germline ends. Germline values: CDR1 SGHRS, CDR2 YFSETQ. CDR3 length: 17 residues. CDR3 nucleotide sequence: TGCGCCAGCAGCACTGGTGCAGGCACGGGGTTGAACACTGAAGCTTTCTTT. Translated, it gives CASSTGAGTGLNTEAFF. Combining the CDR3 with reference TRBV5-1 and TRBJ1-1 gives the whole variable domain KAGVTQTPRYLIKTRGQQVTLSCSPISGHRSVSWYQQTPGQGLQFLFEYFSETQRNKGNFPGRFSGRQFSNSRSEMNVSTLELGDSALYLCASSTGAGTGLNTEAFFGQGTRLTVV.

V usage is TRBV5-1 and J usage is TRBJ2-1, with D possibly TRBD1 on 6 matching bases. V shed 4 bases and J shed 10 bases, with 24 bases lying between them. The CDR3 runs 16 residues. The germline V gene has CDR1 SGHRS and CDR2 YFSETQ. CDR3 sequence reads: CASSPSTGRTAQEQFF. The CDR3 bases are TGCGCCAGCAGCCCAAGTACGGGACGGACAGCTCAGGAGCAGTTCTTC. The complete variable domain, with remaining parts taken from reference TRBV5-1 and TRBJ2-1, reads KAGVTQTPRYLIKTRGQQVTLSCSPISGHRSVSWYQQTPGQGLQFLFEYFSETQRNKGNFPGRFSGRQFSNSRSEMNVSTLELGDSALYLCASSPSTGRTAQEQFFGPGTRLTVL.

The CDR3 sequence: CASSPRPGGPGETQYF. The CDR3 nucleotides are TGTGCCAGCTCACCTCGTCCGGGAGGCCCAGGGGAGACCCAGTACTTC. The J gene is TRBJ2-5, the V gene TRBV18, with 7 bases aligning to TRBD2. The V gene's germline CDR1 is KGHSH and CDR2 LQKENI. V gave up 3 bases and J gave up 5 bases; unmatched junction bases: 12. There are 16 residues in the CDR3.

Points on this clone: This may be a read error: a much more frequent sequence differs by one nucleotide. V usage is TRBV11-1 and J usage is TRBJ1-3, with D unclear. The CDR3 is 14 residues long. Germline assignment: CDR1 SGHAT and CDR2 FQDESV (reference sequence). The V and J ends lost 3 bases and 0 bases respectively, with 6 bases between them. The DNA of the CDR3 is TGTGCCAGCAGCTTGGGGAGCTCTGGAAACACCATATATTTT. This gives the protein CASSLGSSGNTIYF.

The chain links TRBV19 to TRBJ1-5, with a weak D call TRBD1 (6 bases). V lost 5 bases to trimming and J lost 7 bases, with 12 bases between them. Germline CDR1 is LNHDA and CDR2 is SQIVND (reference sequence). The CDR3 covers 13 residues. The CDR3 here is CASSGSGDQPQHF. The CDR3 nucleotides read TGTGCCAGTAGTGGCTCAGGGGACCAGCCCCAGCATTTT.

The CDR3 DNA reads TGCGCCAGCAGCACTTGGACAGGGCAGACCCCTGAAGCTTTCTTT. Its translation: CASSTWTGQTPEAFF. The J gene is TRBJ1-1, the V gene TRBV5-1; TRBD1 aligns across 8 bases. The CDR3 runs 15 residues. Germline CDR1 SGHRS, CDR2 YFSETQ. Unmatched junction bases numbered 11, after V lost 4 bases and J lost 6 bases.

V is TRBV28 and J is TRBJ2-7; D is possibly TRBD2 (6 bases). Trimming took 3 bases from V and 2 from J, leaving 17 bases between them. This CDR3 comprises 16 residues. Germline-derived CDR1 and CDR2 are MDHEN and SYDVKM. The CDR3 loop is CASSLGGLGLAYEQYF. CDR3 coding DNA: TGTGCCAGCAGTTTGGGAGGATTGGGCCTGGCCTACGAGCAGTACTTC.

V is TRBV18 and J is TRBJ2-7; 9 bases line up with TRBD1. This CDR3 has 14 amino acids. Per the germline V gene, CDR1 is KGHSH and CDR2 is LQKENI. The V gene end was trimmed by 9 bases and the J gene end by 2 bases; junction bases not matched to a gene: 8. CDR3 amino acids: CASSIGTGPYEQYF. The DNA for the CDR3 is TGTGCCAGTTCAATCGGGACAGGGCCCTACGAGCAGTACTTC.

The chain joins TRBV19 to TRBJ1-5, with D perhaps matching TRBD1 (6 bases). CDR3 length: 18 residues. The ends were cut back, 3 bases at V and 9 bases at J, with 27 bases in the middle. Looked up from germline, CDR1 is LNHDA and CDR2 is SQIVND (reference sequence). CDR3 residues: CASSIGNSGGDLIWPQHF. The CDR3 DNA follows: TGTGCCAGTAGTATCGGAAACTCGGGGGGCGATTTGATATGGCCCCAGCATTTT.

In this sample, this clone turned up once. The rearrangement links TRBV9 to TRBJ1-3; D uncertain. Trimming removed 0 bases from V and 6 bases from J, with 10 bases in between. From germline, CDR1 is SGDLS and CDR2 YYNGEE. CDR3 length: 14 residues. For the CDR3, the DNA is TGTGCCAGCAGCGTAGGGAGGGTGGCAAACACCATATATTTT. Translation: CASSVGRVANTIYF.

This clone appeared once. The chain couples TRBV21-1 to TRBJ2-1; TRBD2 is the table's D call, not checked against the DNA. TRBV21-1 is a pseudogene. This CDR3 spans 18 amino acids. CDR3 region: CASSKRDSSGSSNNEQFF. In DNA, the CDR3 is TGTGCCAGCAGCAAGAGAGACTCTAGCGGGAGTTCCAACAATGAGCAGTTCTTC.

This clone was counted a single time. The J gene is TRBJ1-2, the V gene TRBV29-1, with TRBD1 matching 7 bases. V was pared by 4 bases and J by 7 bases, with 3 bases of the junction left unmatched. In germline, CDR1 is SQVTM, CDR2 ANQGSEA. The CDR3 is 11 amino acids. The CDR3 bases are TGCAGCGTTGCACAGGGGACTGGCTACACCTTC. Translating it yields CSVAQGTGYTF. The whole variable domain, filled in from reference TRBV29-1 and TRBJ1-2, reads SAVISQKPSRDICQRGTSLTIQCQVDSQVTMMFWYRQQPGQSLTLIATANQGSEATYESGFVIDKFPISRPNLTFSTLTVSNMSPEDSSIYLCSVAQGTGYTFGSGTRLTVV.

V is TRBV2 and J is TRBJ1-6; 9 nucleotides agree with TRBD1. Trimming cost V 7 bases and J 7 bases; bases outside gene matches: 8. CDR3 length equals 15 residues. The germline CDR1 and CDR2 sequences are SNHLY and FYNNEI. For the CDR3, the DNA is TGTGCCAGCACCGTAAGACAGGGGGAGAATTCACCCCTCCACTTT. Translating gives CASTVRQGENSPLHF. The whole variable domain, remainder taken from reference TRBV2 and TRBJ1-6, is EPEVTQTPSHQVTQMGQEVILRCVPISNHLYFYWYRQILGQKVEFLVSFYNNEISEKSEIFDDQFSVERPDGSNFTLKIRSTKLEDSAMYFCASTVRQGENSPLHFGNGTRLTVT.

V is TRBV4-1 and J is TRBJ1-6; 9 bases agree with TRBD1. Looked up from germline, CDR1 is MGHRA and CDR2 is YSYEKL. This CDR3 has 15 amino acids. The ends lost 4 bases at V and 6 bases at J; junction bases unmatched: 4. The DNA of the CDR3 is TGCGCCAGCAGCCTTGAACAGGGGGCTAATTCACCCCTCCACTTT. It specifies CASSLEQGANSPLHF.

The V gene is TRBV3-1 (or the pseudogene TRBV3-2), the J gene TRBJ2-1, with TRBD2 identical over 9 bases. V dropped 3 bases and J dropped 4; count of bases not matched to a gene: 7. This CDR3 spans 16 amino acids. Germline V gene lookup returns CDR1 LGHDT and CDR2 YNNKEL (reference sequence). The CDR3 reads CASSHLQRGAYNEQFF. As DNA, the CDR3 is TGTGCCAGCAGCCATCTTCAGCGGGGGGCATACAATGAGCAGTTCTTC.

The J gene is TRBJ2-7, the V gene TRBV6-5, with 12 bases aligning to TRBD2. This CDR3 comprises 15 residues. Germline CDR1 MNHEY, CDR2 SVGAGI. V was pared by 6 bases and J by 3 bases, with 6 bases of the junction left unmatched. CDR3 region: CASRRTSGDIYEQYF. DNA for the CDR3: TGTGCCAGCAGGAGGACTAGCGGGGACATCTACGAGCAGTACTTC.

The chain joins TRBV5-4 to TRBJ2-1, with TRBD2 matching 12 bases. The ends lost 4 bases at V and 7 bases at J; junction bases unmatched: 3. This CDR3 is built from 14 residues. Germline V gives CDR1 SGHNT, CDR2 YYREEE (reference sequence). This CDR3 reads CASSLAGGPNEQFF. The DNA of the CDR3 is TGTGCCAGCAGCCTAGCGGGAGGGCCGAATGAGCAGTTCTTC.

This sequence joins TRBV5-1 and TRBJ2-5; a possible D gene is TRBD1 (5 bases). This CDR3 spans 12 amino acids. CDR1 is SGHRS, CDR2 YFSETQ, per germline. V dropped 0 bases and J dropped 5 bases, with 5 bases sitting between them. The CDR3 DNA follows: TGCGCCAGCAGCTTGGAGGGGGAGACCCAGTACTTC. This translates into CASSLEGETQYF.

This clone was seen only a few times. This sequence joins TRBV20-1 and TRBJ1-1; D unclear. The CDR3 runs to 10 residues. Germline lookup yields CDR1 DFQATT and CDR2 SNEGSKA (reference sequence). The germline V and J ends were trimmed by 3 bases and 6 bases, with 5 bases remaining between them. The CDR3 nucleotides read TGCAGTGCTAGGTTATCTGAAGCTTTCTTT. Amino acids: CSARLSEAFF.

The CDR3 region is CASSLSSSVFSPNEQFF. CDR3 nucleotide sequence: TGCGCCAGCAGCCTGTCTTCCTCGGTTTTTTCTCCTAATGAGCAGTTCTTC. The chain has TRBV5-1 and TRBJ2-1; no clear D. The CDR3 loop spans 17 amino acids. The germline gives CDR1 SGHRS, CDR2 YFSETQ. The V gene lost 4 bases and the J gene lost 7 bases, with 24 bases spanning the gap.

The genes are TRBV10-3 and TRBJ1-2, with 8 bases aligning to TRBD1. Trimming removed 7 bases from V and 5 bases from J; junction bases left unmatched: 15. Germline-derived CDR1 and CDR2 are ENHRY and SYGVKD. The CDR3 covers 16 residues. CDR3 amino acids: CAINGQGGVGPYGYTF. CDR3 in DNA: TGTGCCATCAATGGACAGGGAGGAGTGGGGCCGTATGGCTACACCTTC.